Described below is a single T cell receptor (beta chain) sequence and its context. Its antigen remains unidentified. Constant-segment primers were used for 5'RACE, and the resulting TCR alpha and TCR beta cDNA libraries carried sample barcodes and UMIs. A single record per CDR3 protein comes from TCRdb applying MiXCR to the 5' RACE reads. The table includes under 450,000 distinct CDR3 sequences, approximately 14% detected once. The V gene's germline CDR1 is SNHLY and CDR2 FYNNEI. V was shortened by 8 bases and J by 5 bases, with 12 bases between the two germline ends. CDR3 length: 12 amino acids. This record comes from a study of T-cell memory formation after mild COVID-19. Findings and limits, study-wide: Contracting clones, day 15 to 85, had balanced CD4/CD8, and later expanders favored CD4+.

This TCR was recovered from a man between 18 and 29 years old who had mild COVID-19 (a few samples of this study predate the infection). Cell type and time point are not known. The chain carries TRBV2 and TRBJ2-5, with a possible D match to TRBD1 (6 bases). What was sequenced was PBMCs or a T cell subset sorted from them (not recorded which). CDR3 DNA sequence: TGTGCCAGCCACAGCAGGGGCGAGACCCAGTACTTC. Its protein product is CASHSRGETQYF.